This T cell receptor (beta chain) was recorded in a study of blood T cell repertoires in COVID-19. Study-wide context: There were acute and convalescent COVID-19 samples, and they came from the United States, Italy and Spain. Nucleic acid was either cDNA or gDNA, and it came from T cells, B-cell-depleted T cells, or PBMCs.

CDR1 is SGHAT and CDR2 is FQNNGV in the germline V gene. V was clipped by 1 base and J by 4 bases; unmatched bases: 7. CDR3 length equals 15 residues. As processed by the authors: Reference gene primers were amplified, and this amplification served to estimate nucleated cell counts. Data came from immunoSEQ multiplex PCR; TCRdb stores just in-frame clones and leaves some out. That table gives V, J and clone size, and the DNA gave D and trimming. The sample consists of over 70,000 clones, around 89% of them appearing once. The chain joins TRBV11-2 to TRBJ2-7, with 7 bases aligning to TRBD1. The material sequenced was peripheral blood. This sequence originates from a woman of 80 years or more with active or convalescent COVID-19. The CDR3 is CASSLVGTDGYEQYF. The CDR3 nucleotides read TGTGCCAGCAGCTTAGTTGGGACAGACGGATACGAGCAGTACTTC.